This T cell receptor beta chain comes out of a study of shared clonotypes between healthy human individuals. CDR3 size: 13 residues. Germline CDR1 is MGHRA and CDR2 is YSYEKL. Trimming took off 1 base at V and 3 bases at J, with 7 bases between the two ends. Generated by immunoSEQ multiplex PCR, the TCRdb table keeps only in-frame clones and is missing some. In the table there are nearly 2 million clones, less than 95% of which are singletons. Naive-designated CD8 cells lacked CD45RO, were positively enriched for CCR7, and omitted terminally differentiated effector memory CD45RA+ cells. Those who donated were healthy HIV-negative adults, with no recent acute infections or vaccinations reported. This clone has only a few counts. Distinct nucleotide sequences in the sample also encode this CDR3.

The sequencing input was naive CD8+ T cells sorted from blood. This TCR was sampled from a man between 18 and 35 years old in good health. This rearrangement joins TRBV4-1 to TRBJ2-7; D unclear. The CDR3, as DNA: TGCGCCAGCAGCCAAGGACTGGTCTACGAGCAGTACTTC. Its protein product is CASSQGLVYEQYF.